The T cell receptor beta chain under discussion was sequenced for a study of T cells in narcolepsy. CDR3 length equals 15 residues. Losses at the gene ends were 4 bases for V and 2 bases for J; bases not matched to a gene: 5. Germline CDR1 reads SGHVS; CDR2 reads FNYEAQ. Libraries were prepared by immunoSEQ multiplex PCR; TCRdb keeps only in-frame clonotypes and omits some of them. The profile covers about 15,000 clones, with less than 90% appearing a single time and approximately 40% taken by the ten largest. Source material: memory (CD45RA-) CD4+ T cells from blood. V and J are TRBV7-6 and TRBJ2-3, with 8 bases lining up with TRBD2. The sequence was collected from a human donor in good health. CDR3 sequence reads: CASSSRGDDTDTQYF. In nucleotides, the CDR3 is TGTGCCAGCAGCTCGCGGGGGGACGACACAGATACGCAGTATTTT.